This TCR beta chain was documented in a study of T cell responses to AZD1222 COVID-19 vaccine. The V end lost 1 base, the J end lost 8 bases, and 12 bases lay between the germline ends. This CDR3 has 13 amino acids. CDR1 and CDR2 (germline): SGHTA, FQGNSA. This table comes from immunoSEQ multiplex PCR, and its TCRdb copy is limited to in-frame clones, with some not included. The sample lists about 140,000 clones, approximately 86% occurring once. The sample consisted of peripheral blood, taken on day 0 of AZD1222 vaccination. The J gene is TRBJ2-7, the V gene TRBV7-2, with a weak D call TRBD2 (7 bases). This TCR was recovered from an adult in good health. The CDR3 DNA sequence: TGTGCCAGCAGCTTAGGTATGGGGGGGCAGCAGTACTTC. Its translation is CASSLGMGGQQYF. Full variable domain (missing parts from reference TRBV7-2 and TRBJ2-7): GAGVSQSPSNKVTEKGKDVELRCDPISGHTALYWYRQSLGQGLEFLIYFQGNSAPDKSGLPSDRFSAERTGGSVSTLTIQRTQQEDSAVYLCASSLGMGGQQYFGPGTRLTVT.